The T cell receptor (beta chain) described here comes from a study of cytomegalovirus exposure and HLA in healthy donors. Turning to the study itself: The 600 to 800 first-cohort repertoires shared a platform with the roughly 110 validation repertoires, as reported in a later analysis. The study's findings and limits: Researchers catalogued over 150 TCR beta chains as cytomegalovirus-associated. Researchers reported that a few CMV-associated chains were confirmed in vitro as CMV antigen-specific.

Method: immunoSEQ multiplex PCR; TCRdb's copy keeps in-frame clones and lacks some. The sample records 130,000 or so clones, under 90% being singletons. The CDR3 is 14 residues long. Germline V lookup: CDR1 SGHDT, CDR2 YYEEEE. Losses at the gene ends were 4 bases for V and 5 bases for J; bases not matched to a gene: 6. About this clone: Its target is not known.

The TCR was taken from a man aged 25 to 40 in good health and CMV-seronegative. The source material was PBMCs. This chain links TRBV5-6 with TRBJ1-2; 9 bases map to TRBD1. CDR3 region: CASSPGTGRYGYTF. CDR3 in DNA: TGTGCCAGCAGCCCCGGGACAGGGAGGTATGGCTACACCTTC. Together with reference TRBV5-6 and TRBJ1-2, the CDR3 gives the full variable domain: DAGVTQSPTHLIKTRGQQVTLRCSPKSGHDTVSWYQQALGQGPQFIFQYYEEEERQRGNFPDRFSGHQFPNYSSELNVNALLLGDSALYLCASSPGTGRYGYTFGSGTRLTVV.